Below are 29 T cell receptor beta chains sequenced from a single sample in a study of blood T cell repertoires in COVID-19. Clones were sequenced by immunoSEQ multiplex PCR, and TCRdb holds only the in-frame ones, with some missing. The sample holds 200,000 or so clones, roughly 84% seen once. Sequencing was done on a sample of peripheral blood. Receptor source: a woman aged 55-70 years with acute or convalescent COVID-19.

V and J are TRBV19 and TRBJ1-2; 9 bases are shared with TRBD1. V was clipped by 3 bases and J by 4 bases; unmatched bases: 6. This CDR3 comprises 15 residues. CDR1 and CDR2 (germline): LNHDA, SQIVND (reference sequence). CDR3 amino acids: CASSMGQGLTYGYTF. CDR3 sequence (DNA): TGTGCCAGTAGTATGGGACAGGGTCTGACCTATGGCTACACCTTC.

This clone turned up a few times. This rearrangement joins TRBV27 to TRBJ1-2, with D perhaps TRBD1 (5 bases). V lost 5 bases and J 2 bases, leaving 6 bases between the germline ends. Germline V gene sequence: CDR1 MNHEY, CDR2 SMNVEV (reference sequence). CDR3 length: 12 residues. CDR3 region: CASSGGNYGYTF. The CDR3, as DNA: TGTGCCAGCAGTGGGGGGAACTATGGCTACACCTTC.

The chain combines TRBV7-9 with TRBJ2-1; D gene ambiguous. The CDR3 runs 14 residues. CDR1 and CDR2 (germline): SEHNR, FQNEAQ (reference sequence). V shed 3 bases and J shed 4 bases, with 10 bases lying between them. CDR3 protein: CASSFSGQYNEQFF. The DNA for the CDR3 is TGTGCCAGCAGCTTTTCAGGCCAATACAATGAGCAGTTCTTC.

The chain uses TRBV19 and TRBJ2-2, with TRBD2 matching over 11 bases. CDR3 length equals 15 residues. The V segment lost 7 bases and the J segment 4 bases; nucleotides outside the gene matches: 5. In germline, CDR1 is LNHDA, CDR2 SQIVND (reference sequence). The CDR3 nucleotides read TGTGCCAGTAAAGGCCTAGCGGGGGGCACCGGGGAGCTGTTTTTT. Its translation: CASKGLAGGTGELFF.

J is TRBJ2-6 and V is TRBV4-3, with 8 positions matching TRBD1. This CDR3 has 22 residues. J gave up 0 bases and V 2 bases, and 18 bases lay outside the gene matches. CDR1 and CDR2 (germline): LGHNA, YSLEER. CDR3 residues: CASSQNVPGQAITSSGANVLTF. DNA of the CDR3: TGCGCCAGCAGCCAAAACGTTCCGGGACAGGCGATAACAAGCTCTGGGGCCAACGTCCTGACTTTC.

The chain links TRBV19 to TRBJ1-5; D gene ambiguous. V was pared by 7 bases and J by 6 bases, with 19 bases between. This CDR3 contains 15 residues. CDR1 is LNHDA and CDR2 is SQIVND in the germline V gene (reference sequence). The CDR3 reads CASTPFVGAGQPQHF. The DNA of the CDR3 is TGTGCCAGTACCCCTTTTGTGGGAGCAGGTCAGCCCCAGCATTTT.

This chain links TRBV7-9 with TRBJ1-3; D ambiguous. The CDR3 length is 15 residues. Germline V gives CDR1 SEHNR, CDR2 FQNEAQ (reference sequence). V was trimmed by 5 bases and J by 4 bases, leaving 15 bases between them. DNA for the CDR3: TGTGCCAGCAGCCCTAAGGCCAGACTAGGAAACACCATATATTTT. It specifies CASSPKARLGNTIYF.

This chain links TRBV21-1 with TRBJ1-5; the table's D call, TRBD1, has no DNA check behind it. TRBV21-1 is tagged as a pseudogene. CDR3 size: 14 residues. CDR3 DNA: TGTGCCAGCAACACAGGGACCGGGCATCAGCCCCAGCATTTT. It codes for CASNTGTGHQPQHF.

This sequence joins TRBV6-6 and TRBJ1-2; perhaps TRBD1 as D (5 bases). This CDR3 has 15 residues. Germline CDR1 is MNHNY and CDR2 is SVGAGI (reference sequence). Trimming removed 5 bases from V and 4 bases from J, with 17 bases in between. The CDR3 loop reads CASSGEGTGRYGYTF. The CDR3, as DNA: TGTGCCAGCAGTGGGGAGGGTACAGGACGCTATGGCTACACCTTC.

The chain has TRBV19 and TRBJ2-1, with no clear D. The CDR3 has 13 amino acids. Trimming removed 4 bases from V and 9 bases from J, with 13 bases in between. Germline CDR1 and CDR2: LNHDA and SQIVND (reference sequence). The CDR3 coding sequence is TGTGCCAGTAGTACTTTACTCCTCGGTGAGCAGTTCTTC. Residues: CASSTLLLGEQFF.

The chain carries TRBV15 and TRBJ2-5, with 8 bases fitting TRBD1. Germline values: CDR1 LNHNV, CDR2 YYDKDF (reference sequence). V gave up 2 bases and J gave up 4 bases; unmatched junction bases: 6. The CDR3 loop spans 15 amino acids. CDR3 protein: CATSRNRGALETQYF. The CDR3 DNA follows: TGTGCCACCAGCAGAAACAGGGGGGCTTTAGAGACCCAGTACTTC. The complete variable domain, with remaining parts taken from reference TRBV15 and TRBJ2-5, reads DAMVIQNPRYQVTQFGKPVTLSCSQTLNHNVMYWYQQKSSQAPKLLFHYYDKDFNNEADTPDNFQSRRPNTSFCFLDIRSPGLGDTAMYLCATSRNRGALETQYFGPGTRLLVL.

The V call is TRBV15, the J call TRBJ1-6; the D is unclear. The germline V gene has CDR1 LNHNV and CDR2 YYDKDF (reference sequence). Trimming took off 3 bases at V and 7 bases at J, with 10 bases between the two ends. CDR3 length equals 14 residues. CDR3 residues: CATSSQRWNSPLHF. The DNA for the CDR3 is TGTGCCACCAGCAGTCAACGGTGGAATTCACCCCTCCACTTT.

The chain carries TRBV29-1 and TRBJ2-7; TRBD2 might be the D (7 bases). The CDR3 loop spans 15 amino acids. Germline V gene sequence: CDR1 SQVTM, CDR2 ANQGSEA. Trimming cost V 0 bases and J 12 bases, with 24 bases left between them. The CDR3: CSVEEPGSLGGRRYF. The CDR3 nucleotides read TGCAGCGTTGAAGAGCCTGGCTCCCTGGGGGGGCGCAGGTACTTC.

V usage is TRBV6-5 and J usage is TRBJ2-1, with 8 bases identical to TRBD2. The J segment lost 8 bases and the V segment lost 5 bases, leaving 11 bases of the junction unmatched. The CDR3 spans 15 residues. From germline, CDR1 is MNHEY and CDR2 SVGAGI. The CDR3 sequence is CASSNIAGTFDEQFF. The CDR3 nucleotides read TGTGCCAGCAGTAATATAGCGGGGACGTTCGATGAGCAGTTCTTC.

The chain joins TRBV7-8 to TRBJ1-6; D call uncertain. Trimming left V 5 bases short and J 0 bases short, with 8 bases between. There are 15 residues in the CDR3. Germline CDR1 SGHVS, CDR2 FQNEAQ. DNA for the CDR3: TGTGCCAGCAGCCGCATCAGCTCCTATAATTCACCCCTCCACTTT. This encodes CASSRISSYNSPLHF.

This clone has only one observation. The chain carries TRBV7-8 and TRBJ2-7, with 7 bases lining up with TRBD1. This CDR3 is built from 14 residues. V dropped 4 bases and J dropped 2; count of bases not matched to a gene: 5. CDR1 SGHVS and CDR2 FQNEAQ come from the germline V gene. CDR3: CASSSLTGTYEQYF. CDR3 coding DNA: TGTGCCAGCAGCTCCTTGACAGGGACCTACGAGCAGTACTTC.

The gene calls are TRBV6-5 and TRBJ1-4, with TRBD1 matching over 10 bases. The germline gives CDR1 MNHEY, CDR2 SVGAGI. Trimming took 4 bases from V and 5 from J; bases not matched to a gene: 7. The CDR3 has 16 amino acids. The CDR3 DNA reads TGTGCCAGCAGTTTGAGCAAGGGACAGGGGAATGAAAAACTGTTTTTT. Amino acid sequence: CASSLSKGQGNEKLFF.

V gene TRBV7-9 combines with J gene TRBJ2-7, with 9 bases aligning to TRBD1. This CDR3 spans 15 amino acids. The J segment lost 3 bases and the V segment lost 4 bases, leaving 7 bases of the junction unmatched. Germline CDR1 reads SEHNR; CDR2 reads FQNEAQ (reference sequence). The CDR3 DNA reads TGTGCCAGCAGCTCGGGACAGGGTACCCTCTACGAGCAGTACTTC. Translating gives CASSSGQGTLYEQYF.

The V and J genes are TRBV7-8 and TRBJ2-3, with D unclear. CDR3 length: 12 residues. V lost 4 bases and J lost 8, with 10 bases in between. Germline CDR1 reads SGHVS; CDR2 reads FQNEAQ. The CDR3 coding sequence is TGTGCCAGCAGCTCTCTCCTAGGTACGCAGTATTTT. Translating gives CASSSLLGTQYF. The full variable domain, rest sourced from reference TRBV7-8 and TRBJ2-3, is GAGVSQSPRYKVAKRGQDVALRCDPISGHVSLFWYQQALGQGPEFLTYFQNEAQLDKSGLPSDRFFAERPEGSVSTLKIQRTQQEDSAVYLCASSSLLGTQYFGPGTRLTVL.

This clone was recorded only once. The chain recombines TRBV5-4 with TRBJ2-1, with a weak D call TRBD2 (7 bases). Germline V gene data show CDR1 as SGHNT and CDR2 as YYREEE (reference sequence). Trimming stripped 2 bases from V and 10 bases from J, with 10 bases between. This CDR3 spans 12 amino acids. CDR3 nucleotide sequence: TGTGCCAGCAGCTTTGCGGGGGCCGAGCAGTTCTTC. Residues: CASSFAGAEQFF.

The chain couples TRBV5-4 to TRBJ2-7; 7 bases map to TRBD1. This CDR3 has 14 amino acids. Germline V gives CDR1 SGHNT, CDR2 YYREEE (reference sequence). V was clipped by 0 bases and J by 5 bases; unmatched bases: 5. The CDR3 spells CASSLEQGIDEQYF. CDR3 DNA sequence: TGTGCCAGCAGCTTGGAACAGGGGATAGACGAGCAGTACTTC.

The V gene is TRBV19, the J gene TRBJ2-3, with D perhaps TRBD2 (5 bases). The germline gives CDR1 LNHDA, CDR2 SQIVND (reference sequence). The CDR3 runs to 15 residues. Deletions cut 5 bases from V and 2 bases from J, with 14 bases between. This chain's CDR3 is CASSAPGEATDTQYF. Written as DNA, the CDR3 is TGTGCCAGTAGTGCCCCCGGGGAAGCCACAGATACGCAGTATTTT. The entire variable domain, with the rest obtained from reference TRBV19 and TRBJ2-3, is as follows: DGGITQSPKYLFRKEGQNVTLSCEQNLNHDAMYWYRQDPGQGLRLIYYSQIVNDFQKGDIAEGYSVSREKKESFPLTVTSAQKNPTAFYLCASSAPGEATDTQYFGPGTRLTVL.

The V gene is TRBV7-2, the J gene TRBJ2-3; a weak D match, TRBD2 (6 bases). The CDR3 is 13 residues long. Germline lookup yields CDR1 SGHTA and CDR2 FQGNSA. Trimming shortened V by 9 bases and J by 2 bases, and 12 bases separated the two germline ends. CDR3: CASDSGPTDTQYF. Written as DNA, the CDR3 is TGTGCCAGTGATAGCGGACCCACAGATACGCAGTATTTT.

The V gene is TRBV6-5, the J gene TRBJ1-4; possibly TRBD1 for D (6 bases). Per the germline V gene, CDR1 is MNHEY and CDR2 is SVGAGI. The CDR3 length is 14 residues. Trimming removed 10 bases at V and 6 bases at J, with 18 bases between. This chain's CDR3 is CATETGNRHEKLFF. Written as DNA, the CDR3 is TGTGCCACTGAAACAGGGAATCGTCATGAAAAACTGTTTTTT.

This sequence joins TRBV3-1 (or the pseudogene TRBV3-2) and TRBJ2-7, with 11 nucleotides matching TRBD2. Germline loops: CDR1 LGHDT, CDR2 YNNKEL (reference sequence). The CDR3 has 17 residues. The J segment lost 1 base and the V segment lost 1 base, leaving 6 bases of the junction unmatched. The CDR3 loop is CASSQAVGTSGSYEQYF. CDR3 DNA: TGTGCCAGCAGCCAAGCCGTAGGGACTAGCGGATCCTACGAGCAGTACTTC.

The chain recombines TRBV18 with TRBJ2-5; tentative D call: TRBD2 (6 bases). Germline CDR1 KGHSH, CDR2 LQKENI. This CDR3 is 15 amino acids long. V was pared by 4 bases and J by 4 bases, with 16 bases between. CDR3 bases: TGTGCCAGCTCACGGGGACTCGGAATGGGAGAGACCCAGTACTTC. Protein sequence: CASSRGLGMGETQYF.

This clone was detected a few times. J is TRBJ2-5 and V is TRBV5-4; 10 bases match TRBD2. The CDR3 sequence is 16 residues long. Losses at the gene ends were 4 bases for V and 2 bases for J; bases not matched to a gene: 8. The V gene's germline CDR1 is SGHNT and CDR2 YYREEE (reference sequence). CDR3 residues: CASSAGASGGQETQYF. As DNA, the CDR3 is TGTGCCAGCAGCGCGGGGGCTAGCGGGGGTCAAGAGACCCAGTACTTC.

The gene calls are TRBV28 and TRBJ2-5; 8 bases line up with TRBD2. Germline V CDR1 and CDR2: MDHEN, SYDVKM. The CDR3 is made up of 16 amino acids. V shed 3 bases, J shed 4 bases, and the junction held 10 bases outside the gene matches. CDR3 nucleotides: TGTGCCAGCAGTTTGTCGGGTCGGGGGGGCCGAGAGACCCAGTACTTC. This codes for CASSLSGRGGRETQYF.

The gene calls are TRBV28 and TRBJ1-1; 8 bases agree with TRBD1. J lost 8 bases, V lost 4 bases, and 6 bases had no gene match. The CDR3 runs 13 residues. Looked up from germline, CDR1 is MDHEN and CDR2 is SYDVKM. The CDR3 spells CASSSAQGGEAFF. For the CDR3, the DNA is TGTGCCAGCAGTTCCGCACAGGGGGGAGAAGCTTTCTTT.